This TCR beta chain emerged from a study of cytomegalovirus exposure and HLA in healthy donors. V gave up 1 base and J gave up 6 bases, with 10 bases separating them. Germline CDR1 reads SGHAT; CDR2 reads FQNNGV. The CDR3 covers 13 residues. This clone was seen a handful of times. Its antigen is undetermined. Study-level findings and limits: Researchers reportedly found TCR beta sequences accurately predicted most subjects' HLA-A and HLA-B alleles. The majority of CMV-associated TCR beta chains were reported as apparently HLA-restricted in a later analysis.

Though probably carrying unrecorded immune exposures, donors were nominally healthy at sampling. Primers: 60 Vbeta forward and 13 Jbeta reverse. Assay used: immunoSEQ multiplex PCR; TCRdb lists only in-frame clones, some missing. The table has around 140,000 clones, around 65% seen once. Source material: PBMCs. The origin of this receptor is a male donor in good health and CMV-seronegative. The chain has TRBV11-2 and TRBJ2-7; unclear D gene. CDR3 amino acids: CASSLADTCEQYF. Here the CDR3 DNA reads TGTGCCAGCAGCTTAGCTGACACTTGCGAGCAGTACTTC.